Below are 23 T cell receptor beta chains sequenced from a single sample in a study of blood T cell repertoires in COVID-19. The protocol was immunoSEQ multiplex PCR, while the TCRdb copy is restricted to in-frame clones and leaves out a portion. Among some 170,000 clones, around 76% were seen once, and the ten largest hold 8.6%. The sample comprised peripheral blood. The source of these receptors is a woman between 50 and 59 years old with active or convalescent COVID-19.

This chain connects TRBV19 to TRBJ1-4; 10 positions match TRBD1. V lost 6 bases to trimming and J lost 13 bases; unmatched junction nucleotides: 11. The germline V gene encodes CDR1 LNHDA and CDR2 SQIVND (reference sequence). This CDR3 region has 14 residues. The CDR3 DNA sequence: TGTGCCAGTAGAGTCCCGGGACAGGGGATGGGACTGTTTTTT. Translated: CASRVPGQGMGLFF.

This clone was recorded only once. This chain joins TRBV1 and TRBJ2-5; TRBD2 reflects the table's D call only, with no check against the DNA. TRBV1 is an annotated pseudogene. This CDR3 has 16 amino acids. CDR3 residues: CTSSDHSGREEETQYF. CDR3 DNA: TGCACCAGCAGCGATCACTCGGGGAGGGAGGAAGAGACCCAGTACTTC.

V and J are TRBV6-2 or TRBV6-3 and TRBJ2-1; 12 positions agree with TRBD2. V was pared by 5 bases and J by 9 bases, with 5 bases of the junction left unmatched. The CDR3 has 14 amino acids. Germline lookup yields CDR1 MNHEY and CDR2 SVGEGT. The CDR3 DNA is TGTGCCAGCAGTCTAGCGGGAGGGGTCCCTGAGCAGTTCTTC. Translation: CASSLAGGVPEQFF.

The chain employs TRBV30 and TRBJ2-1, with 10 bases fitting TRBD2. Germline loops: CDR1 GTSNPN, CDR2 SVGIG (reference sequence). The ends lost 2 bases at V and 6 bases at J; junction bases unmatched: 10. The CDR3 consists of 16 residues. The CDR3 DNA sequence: TGTGCCTGGAGTCAAGCCCCCGGACTAGCGGCCAATGAGCAGTTCTTC. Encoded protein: CAWSQAPGLAANEQFF. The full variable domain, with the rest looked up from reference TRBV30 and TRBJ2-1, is SQTIHQWPATLVQPVGSPLSLECTVEGTSNPNLYWYRQAAGRGLQLLFYSVGIGQISSEVPQNLSASRPQDRQFILSSKKLLLSDSGFYLCAWSQAPGLAANEQFFGPGTRLTVL.

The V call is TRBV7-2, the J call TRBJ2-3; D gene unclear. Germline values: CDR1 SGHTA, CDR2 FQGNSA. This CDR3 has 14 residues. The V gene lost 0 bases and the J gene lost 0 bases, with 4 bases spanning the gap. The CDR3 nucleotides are TGTGCCAGCAGCTTAGCCAAAAGCACAGATACGCAGTATTTT. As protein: CASSLAKSTDTQYF.

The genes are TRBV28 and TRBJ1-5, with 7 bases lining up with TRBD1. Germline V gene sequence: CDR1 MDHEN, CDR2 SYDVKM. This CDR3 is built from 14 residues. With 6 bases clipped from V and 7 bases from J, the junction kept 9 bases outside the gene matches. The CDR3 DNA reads TGTGCCAGCAGCCTGGGACAGAGCAGACAGCCCCAGCATTTT. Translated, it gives CASSLGQSRQPQHF. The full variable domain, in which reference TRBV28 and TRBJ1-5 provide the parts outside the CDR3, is DVKVTQSSRYLVKRTGEKVFLECVQDMDHENMFWYRQDPGLGLRLIYFSYDVKMKEKGDIPEGYSVSREKKERFSLILESASTNQTSMYLCASSLGQSRQPQHFGDGTRLSIL.

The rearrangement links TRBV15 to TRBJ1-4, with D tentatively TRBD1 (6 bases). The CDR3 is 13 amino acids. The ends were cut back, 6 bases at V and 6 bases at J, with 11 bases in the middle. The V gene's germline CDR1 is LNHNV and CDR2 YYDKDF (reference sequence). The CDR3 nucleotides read TGTGCCACCAGTCTACAGGGTTATGAAAAACTGTTTTTT. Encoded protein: CATSLQGYEKLFF.

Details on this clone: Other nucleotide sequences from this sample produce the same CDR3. DNA for the CDR3: TGTGCCAGTAGTCTTGGGACAGGGCTAAACACTGAAGCTTTCTTT. It encodes CASSLGTGLNTEAFF. The chain is built from TRBV19 and TRBJ1-1, with 9 bases matching TRBD1. Germline CDR1 reads LNHDA; CDR2 reads SQIVND (reference sequence). With V trimmed by 5 bases and J by 2 bases, 6 bases remained unmatched. The length of the CDR3 is 15 residues.

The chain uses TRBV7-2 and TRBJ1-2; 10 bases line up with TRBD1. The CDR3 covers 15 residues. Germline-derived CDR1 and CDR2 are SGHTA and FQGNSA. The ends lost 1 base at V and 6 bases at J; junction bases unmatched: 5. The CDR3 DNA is TGTGCCAGCAGCTTAGTAGGGGACAGGGGTAATGGCTACACCTTC. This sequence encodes CASSLVGDRGNGYTF.

The CDR3, as DNA: TGTGCCAGCAGCTTAGGAGCGTGGACTGGGGCCAACGTCCTGACTTTC. Amino acid sequence: CASSLGAWTGANVLTF. The V call is TRBV7-8, the J call TRBJ2-6; D call uncertain. Germline V CDR1 and CDR2: SGHVS, FQNEAQ. V lost 1 base and J 2 bases, leaving 9 bases between the germline ends. The CDR3 has 16 residues.

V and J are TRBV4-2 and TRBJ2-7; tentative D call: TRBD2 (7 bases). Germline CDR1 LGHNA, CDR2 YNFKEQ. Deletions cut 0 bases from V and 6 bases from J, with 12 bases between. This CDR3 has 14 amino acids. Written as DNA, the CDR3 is TGTGCCAGCAGCCAAGATGGGGGGGGGCGCGAGCAGTACTTC. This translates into CASSQDGGGREQYF.

DNA for the CDR3: TGTGCCAGCAGCCAAGGACAGGGGCCCTACAATGAGCAGTTCTTC. It translates to CASSQGQGPYNEQFF. The chain recombines TRBV4-2 with TRBJ2-1, with 8 bases aligning to TRBD1. This CDR3 contains 15 residues. V lost 1 base and J lost 2; bases outside the gene matches: 1. Germline values: CDR1 LGHNA, CDR2 YNFKEQ.

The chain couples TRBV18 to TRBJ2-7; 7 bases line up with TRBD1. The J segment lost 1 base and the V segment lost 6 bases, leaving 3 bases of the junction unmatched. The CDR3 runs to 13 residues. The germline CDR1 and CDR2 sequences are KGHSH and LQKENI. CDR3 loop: CASSPGQSYEQYF. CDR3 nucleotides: TGTGCCAGCTCCCCGGGACAGTCCTACGAGCAGTACTTC.

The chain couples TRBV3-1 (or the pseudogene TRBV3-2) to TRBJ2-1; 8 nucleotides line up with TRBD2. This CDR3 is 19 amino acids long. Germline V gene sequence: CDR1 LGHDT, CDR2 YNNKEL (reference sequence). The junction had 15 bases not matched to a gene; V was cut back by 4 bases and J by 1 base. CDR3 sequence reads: CASSPKPPSKRGSYNEQFF. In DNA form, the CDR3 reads TGTGCCAGCAGCCCCAAGCCCCCTTCTAAGCGGGGGTCCTACAATGAGCAGTTCTTC.

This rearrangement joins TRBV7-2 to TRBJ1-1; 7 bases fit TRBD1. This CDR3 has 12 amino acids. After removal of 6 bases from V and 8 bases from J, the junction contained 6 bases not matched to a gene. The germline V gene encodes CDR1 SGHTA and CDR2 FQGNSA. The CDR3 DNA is TGTGCCAGCAGTTATCGACAGGGAGAAGCTTTCTTT. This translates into CASSYRQGEAFF.

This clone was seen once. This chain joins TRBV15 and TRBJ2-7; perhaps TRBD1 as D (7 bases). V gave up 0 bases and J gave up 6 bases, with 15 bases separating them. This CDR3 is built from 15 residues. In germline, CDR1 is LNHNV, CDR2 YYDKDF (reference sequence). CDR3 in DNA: TGTGCCACCAGCAGAGAGACAGGGAGGCTCTCCGAGCAGTACTTC. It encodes CATSRETGRLSEQYF.

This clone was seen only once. The CDR3 region has the DNA TGCGCCAGCAGCCAAGAGGTGGGCAAGTATGGCTACACCTTC. Translating gives CASSQEVGKYGYTF. The chain combines TRBV4-3 with TRBJ1-2; D not resolved. Between the trimmed V and J ends, which lost 0 bases and 5 bases, there was a span of 10 bases. Germline V gene data show CDR1 as LGHNA and CDR2 as YSLEER. This CDR3 comprises 14 residues.

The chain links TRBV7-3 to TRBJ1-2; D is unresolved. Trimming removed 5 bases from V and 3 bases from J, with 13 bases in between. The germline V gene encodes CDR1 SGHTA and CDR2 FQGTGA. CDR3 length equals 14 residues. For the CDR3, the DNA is TGTGCCAGCAGCGTGCAATGGGAGGACTATGGCTACACCTTC. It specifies CASSVQWEDYGYTF. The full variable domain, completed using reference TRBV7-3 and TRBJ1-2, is GAGVSQTPSNKVTEKGKYVELRCDPISGHTALYWYRQSLGQGPEFLIYFQGTGAADDSGLPNDRFFAVRPEGSVSTLKIQRTERGDSAVYLCASSVQWEDYGYTFGSGTRLTVV.

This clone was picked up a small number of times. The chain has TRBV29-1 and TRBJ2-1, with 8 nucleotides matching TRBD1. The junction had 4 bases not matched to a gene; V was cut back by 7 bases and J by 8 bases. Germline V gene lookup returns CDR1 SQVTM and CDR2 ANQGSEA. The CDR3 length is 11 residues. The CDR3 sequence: CSDGTGYEQFF. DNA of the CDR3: TGCAGCGACGGGACAGGATATGAGCAGTTCTTC.

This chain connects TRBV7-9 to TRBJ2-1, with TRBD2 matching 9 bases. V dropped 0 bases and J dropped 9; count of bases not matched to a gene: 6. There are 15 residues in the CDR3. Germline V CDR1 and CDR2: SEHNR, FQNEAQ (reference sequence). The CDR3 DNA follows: TGTGCCAGCAGCTTAGCGAGGCTAGCGGGAACTGAGCAGTTCTTC. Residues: CASSLARLAGTEQFF.

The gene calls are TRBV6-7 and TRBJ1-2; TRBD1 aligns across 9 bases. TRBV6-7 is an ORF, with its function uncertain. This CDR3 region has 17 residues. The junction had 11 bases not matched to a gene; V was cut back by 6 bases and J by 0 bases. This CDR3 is CASRRGTGLRANYGYTF. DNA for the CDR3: TGTGCCAGCAGGCGCGGGACAGGGCTACGAGCTAACTATGGCTACACCTTC.

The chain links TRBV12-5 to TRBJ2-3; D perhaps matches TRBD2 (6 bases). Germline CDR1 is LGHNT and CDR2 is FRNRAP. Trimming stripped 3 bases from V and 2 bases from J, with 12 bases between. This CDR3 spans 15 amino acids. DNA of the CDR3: TGTGCTAGTGGTTTAGACCGGACTAACACAGATACGCAGTATTTT. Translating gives CASGLDRTNTDTQYF. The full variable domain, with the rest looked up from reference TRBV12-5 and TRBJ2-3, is DARVTQTPRHKVTEMGQEVTMRCQPILGHNTVFWYRQTMMQGLELLAYFRNRAPLDDSGMPKDRFSAEMPDATLATLKIQPSEPRDSAVYFCASGLDRTNTDTQYFGPGTRLTVL.

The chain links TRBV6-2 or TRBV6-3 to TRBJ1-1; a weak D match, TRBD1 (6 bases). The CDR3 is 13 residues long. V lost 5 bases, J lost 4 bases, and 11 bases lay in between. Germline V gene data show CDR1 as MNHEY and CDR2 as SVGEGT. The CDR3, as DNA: TGTGCCAGCAGTCAGGACAGTCTCACTGAAGCTTTCTTT. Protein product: CASSQDSLTEAFF.